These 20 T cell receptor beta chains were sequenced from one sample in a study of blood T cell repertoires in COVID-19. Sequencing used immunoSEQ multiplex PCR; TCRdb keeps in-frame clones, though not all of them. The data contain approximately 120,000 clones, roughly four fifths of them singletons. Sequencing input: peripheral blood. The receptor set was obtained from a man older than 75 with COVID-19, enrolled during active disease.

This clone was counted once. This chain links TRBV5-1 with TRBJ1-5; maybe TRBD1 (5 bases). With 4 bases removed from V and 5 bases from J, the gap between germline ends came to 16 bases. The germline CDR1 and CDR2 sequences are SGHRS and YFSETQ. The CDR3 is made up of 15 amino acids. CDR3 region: CASSPAPGRHQPQHF. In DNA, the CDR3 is TGCGCCAGCAGCCCAGCCCCAGGGAGGCATCAGCCCCAGCATTTT.

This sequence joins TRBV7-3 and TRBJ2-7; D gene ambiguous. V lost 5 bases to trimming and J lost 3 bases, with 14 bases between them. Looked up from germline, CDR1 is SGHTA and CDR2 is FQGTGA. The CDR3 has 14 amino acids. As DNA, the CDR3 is TGTGCCAGCAGCCCCGGTGGGCAGTTCTACGAGCAGTACTTC. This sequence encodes CASSPGGQFYEQYF.

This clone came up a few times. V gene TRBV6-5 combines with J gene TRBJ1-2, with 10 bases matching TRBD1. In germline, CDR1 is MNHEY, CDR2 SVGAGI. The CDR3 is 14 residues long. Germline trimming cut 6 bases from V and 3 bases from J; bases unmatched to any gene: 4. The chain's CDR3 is CASRETGGHYGYTF. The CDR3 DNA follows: TGTGCCAGCAGGGAGACAGGGGGCCACTATGGCTACACCTTC.

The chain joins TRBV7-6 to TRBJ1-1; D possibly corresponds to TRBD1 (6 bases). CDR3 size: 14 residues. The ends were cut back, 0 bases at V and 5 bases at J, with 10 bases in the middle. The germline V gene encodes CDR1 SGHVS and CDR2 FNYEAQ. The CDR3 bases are TGTGCCAGCAGCTTAGCGCCAGGGGTGACTGAAGCTTTCTTT. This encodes CASSLAPGVTEAFF.

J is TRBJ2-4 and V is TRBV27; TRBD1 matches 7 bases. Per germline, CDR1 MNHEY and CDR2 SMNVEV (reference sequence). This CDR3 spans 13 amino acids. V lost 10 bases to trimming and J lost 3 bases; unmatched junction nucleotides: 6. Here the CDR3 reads CATKGAGKNIQYF. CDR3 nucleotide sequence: TGTGCCACCAAGGGGGCGGGCAAAAACATTCAGTACTTC.

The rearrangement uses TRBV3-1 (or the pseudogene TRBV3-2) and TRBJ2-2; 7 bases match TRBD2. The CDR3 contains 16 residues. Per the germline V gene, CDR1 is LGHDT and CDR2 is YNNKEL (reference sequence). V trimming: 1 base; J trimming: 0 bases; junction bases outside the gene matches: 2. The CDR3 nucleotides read TGTGCCAGCAGCCAAGCTAGCGGAGCGAACACCGGGGAGCTGTTTTTT. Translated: CASSQASGANTGELFF.

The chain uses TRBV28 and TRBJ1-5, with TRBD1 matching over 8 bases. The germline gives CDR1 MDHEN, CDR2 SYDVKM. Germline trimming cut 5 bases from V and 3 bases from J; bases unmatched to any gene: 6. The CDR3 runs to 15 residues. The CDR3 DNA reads TGTGCCAGCAGTCCCTTGGGACAGGACAATCAGCCCCAGCATTTT. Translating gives CASSPLGQDNQPQHF.

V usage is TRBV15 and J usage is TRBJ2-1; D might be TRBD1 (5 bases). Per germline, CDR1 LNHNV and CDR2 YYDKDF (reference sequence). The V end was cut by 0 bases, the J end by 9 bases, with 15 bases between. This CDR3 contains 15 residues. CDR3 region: CATSREMGRVGEQFF. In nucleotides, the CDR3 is TGTGCCACCAGCAGAGAAATGGGCAGGGTGGGTGAGCAGTTCTTC.

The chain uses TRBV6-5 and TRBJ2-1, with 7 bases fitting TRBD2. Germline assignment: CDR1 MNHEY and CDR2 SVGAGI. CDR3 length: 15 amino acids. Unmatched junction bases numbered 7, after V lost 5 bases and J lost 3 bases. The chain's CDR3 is CASSLNSGGYNEQFF. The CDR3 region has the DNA TGTGCCAGCAGTCTAAATTCGGGGGGCTACAATGAGCAGTTCTTC.

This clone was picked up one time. The DNA of the CDR3 is TGTGCCAGCAGGGAGGGGACAGCCTTTAACTATGGCTACACCTTC. It specifies CASREGTAFNYGYTF. This chain connects TRBV6-5 to TRBJ1-2, with 7 positions matching TRBD1. V shed 6 bases and J 1 base; nucleotides not matched to a gene: 8. Germline CDR1 reads MNHEY; CDR2 reads SVGAGI. The CDR3 extends over 15 amino acids.

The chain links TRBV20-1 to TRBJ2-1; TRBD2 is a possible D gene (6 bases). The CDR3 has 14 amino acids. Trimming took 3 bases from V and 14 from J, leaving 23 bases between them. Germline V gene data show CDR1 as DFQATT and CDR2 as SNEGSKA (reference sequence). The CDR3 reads CSASDPTPMTGEFF. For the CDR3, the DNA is TGCAGTGCTAGTGATCCTACCCCAATGACGGGGGAGTTCTTC.

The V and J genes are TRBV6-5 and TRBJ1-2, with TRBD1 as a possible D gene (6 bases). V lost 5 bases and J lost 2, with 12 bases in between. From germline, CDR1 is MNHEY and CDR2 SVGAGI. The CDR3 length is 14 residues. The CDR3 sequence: CASSRGGDNYGYTF. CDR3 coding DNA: TGTGCCAGCAGTAGGGGGGGTGACAACTATGGCTACACCTTC.

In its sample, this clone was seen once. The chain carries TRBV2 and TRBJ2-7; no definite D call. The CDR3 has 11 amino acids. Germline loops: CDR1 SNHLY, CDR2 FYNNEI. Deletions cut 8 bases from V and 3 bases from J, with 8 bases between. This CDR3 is CASAPGYEQYF. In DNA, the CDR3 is TGTGCCAGCGCGCCGGGCTACGAGCAGTACTTC. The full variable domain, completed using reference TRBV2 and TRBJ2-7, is EPEVTQTPSHQVTQMGQEVILRCVPISNHLYFYWYRQILGQKVEFLVSFYNNEISEKSEIFDDQFSVERPDGSNFTLKIRSTKLEDSAMYFCASAPGYEQYFGPGTRLTVT.

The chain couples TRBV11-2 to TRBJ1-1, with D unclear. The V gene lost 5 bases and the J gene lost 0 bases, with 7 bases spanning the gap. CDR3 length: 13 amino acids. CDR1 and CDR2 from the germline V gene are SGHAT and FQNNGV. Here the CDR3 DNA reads TGTGCCAGCAGCCCTATGATGAACACTGAAGCTTTCTTT. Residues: CASSPMMNTEAFF.

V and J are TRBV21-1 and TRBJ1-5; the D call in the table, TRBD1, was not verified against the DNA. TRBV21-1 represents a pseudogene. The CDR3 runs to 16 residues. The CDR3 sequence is CASSKATGVKNQPQHF. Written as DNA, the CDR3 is TGTGCCAGCAGCAAAGCTACAGGGGTAAAGAATCAGCCCCAGCATTTT.

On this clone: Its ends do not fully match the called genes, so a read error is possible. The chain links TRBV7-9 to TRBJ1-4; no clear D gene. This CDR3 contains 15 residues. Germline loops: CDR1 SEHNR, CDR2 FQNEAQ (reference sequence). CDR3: CASSQFTEEDEELFF. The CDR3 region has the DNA TGTGCCAGCAGCCAATTCACGGAAGAGGATGAAGAACTGTTTTTT.

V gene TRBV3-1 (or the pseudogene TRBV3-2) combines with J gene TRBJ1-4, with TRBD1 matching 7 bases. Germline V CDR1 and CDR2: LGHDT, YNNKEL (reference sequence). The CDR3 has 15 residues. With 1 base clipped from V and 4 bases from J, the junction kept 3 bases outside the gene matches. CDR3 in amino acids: CASSQGTGYNEKLFF. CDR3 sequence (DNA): TGTGCCAGCAGCCAAGGGACAGGCTATAATGAAAAACTGTTTTTT.

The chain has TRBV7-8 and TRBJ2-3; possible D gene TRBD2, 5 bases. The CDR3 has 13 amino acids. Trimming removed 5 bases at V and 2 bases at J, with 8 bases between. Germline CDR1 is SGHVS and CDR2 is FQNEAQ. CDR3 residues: CASSRGLTDTQYF. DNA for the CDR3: TGTGCCAGCAGCCGAGGGCTCACAGATACGCAGTATTTT.

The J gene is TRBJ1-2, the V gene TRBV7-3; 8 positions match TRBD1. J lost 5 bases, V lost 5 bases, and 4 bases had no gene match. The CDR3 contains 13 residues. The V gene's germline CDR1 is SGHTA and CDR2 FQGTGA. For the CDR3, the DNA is TGTGCCAGCAGCCAACAGGGGGGTTATGGCTACACCTTC. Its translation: CASSQQGGYGYTF.

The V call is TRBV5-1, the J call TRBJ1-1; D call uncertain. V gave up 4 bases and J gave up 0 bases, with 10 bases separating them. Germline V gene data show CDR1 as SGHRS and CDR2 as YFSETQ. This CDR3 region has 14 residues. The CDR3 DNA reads TGCGCCAGCAGCGGGCCAGCGGTGAACACTGAAGCTTTCTTT. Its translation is CASSGPAVNTEAFF.